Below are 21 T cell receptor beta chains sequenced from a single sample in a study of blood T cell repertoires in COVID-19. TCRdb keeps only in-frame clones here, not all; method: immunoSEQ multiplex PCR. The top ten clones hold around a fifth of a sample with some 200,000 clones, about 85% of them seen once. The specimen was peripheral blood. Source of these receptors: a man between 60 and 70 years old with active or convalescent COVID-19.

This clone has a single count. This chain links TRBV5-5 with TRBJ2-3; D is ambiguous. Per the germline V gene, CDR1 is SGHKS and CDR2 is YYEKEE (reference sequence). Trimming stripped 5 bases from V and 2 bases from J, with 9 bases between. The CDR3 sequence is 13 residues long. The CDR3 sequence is CASSFPSTDTQYF. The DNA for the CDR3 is TGTGCCAGCAGTTTCCCATCCACAGATACGCAGTATTTT. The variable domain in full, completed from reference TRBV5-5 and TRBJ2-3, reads DAGVTQSPTHLIKTRGQQVTLRCSPISGHKSVSWYQQVLGQGPQFIFQYYEKEERGRGNFPDRFSARQFPNYSSELNVNALLLGDSALYLCASSFPSTDTQYFGPGTRLTVL.

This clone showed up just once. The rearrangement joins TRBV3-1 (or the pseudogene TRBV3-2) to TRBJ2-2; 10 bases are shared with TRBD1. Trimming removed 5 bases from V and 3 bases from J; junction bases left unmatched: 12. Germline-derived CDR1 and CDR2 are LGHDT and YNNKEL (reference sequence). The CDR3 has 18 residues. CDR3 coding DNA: TGTGCCAGCAGCATAGGTTTCGACAGGGGGCGCGACACCGGGGAGCTGTTTTTT. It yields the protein CASSIGFDRGRDTGELFF.

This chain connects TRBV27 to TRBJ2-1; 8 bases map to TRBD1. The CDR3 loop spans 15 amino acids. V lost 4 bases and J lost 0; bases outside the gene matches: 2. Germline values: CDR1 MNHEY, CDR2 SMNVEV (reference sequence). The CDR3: CASSSGTGSYNEQFF. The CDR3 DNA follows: TGTGCCAGCAGTTCCGGGACAGGCTCCTACAATGAGCAGTTCTTC.

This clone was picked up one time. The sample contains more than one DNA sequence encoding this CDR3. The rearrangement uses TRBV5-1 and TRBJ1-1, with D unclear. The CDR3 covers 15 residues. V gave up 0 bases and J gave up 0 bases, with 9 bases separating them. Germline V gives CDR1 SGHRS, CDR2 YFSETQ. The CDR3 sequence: CASSLGAGMNTEAFF. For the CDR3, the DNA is TGCGCCAGCAGCTTGGGCGCGGGCATGAACACTGAAGCTTTCTTT.

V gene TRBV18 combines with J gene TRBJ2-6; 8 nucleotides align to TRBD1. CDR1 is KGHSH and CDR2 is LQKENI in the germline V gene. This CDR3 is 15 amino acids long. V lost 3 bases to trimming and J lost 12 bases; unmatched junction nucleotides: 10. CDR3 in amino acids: CASSPSQGAVAVLTF. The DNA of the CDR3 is TGTGCCAGCTCACCTTCTCAGGGGGCGGTGGCCGTCCTGACTTTC. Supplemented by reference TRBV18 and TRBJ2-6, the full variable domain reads NAGVMQNPRHLVRRRGQEARLRCSPMKGHSHVYWYRQLPEEGLKFMVYLQKENIIDESGMPKERFSAEFPKEGPSILRIQQVVRGDSAAYFCASSPSQGAVAVLTFGAGSRLTVL.

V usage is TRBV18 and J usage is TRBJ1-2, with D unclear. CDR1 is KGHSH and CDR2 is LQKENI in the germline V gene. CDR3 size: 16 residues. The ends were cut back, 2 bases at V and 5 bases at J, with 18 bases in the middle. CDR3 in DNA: TGTGCCAGCTCACCAACCGCTAGGTCCCAAGAGTATGGCTACACCTTC. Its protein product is CASSPTARSQEYGYTF.

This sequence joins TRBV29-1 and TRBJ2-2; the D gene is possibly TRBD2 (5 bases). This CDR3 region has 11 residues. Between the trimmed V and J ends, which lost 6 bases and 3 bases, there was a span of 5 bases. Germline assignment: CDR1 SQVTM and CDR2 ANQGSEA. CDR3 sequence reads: CSVGDTGELFF. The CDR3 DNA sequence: TGCAGCGTCGGGGACACCGGGGAGCTGTTTTTT.

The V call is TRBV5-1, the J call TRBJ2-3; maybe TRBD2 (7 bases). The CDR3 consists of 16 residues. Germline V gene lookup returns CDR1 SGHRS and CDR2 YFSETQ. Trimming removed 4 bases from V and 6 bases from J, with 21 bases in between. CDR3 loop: CASSPQGRGTWDTQYF. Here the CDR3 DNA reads TGCGCCAGCAGCCCCCAAGGGCGGGGGACATGGGATACGCAGTATTTT.

The CDR3 DNA is TGTGCCAGCAGCGGGACAAGCACTGAAGCTTTCTTT. Protein sequence: CASSGTSTEAFF. The chain links TRBV11-3 to TRBJ1-1, with D possibly matching TRBD1 (6 bases). The CDR3 spans 12 residues. CDR1 is SGHNT and CDR2 is YENEEA in the germline V gene. V was cut by 5 bases and J by 4 bases, with 8 bases left in between.

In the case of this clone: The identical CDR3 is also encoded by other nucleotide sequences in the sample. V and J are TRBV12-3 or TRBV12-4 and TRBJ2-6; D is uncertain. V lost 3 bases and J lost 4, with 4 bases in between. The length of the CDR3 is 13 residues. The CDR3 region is CASSFSGANVLTF. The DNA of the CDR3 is TGTGCCAGCAGTTTTTCAGGGGCCAACGTCCTGACTTTC.

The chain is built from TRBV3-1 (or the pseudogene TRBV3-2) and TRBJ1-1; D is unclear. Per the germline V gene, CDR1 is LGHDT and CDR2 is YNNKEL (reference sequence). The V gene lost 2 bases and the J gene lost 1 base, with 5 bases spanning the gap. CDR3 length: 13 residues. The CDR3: CASSQTANTEAFF. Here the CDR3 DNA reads TGTGCCAGCAGCCAAACAGCGAACACTGAAGCTTTCTTT.

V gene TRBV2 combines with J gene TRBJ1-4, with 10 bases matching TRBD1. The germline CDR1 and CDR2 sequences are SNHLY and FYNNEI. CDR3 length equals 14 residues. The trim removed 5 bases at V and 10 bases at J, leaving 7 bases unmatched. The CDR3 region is CASSSGTGVGKLFF. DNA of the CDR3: TGTGCCAGCAGTTCCGGGACAGGGGTTGGAAAACTGTTTTTT.

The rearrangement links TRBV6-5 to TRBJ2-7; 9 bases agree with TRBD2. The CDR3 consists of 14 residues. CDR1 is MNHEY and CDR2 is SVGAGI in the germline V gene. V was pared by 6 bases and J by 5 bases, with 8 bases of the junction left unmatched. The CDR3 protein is CASRRGGAGDEQYF. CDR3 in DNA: TGTGCCAGCAGGCGCGGGGGGGCCGGGGACGAGCAGTACTTC.

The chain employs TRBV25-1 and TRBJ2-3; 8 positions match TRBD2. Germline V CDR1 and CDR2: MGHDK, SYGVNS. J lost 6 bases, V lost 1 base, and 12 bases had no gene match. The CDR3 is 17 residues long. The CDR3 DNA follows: TGTGCCAGCAGTGAATCGGGGCGACTAGCGTTTAGGGATACGCAGTATTTT. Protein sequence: CASSESGRLAFRDTQYF.

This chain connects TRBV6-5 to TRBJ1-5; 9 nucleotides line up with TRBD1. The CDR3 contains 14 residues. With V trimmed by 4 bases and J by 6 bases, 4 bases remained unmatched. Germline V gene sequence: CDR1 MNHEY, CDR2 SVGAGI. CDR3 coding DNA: TGTGCCAGCAGTTTCCTACAGGGGGCTCAGCCCCAGCATTTT. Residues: CASSFLQGAQPQHF.

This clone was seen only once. The CDR3 coding sequence is TGTGCCAGCAGCTTATTAGCGTCCTACGAGCAGTACTTC. It specifies CASSLLASYEQYF. V gene TRBV7-8 combines with J gene TRBJ2-7; TRBD2 is a possible D gene (5 bases). The germline V gene has CDR1 SGHVS and CDR2 FQNEAQ. This CDR3 spans 13 amino acids. V was clipped by 2 bases and J by 1 base, with 6 bases between them.

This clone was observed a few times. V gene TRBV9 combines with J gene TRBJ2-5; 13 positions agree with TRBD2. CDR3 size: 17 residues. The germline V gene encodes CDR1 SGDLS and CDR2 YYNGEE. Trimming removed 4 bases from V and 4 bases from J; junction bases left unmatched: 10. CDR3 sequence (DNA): TGTGCCAGCAGCAGGGGGACTAGCGGGGCCCAGCGAGAGACCCAGTACTTC. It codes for CASSRGTSGAQRETQYF. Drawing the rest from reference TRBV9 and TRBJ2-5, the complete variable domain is DSGVTQTPKHLITATGQRVTLRCSPRSGDLSVYWYQQSLDQGLQFLIQYYNGEERAKGNILERFSAQQFPDLHSELNLSSLELGDSALYFCASSRGTSGAQRETQYFGPGTRLLVL.

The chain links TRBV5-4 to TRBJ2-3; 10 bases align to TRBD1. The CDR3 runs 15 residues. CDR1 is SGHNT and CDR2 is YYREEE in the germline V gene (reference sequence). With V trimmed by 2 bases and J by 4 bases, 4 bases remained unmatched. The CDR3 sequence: CASSFKGQGADTQYF. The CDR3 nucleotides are TGTGCCAGCAGCTTTAAAGGACAGGGGGCAGATACGCAGTATTTT.

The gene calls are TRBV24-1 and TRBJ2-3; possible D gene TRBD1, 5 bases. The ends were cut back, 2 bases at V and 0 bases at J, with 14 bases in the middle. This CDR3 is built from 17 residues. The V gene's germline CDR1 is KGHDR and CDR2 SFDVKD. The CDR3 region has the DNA TGTGCCACCAGTGATTCCCGGACAAGGCCAAGCACAGATACGCAGTATTTT. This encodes CATSDSRTRPSTDTQYF.

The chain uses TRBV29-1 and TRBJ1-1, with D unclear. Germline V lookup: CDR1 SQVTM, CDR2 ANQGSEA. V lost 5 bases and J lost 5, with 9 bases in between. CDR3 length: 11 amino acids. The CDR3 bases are TGCAGCGTTTGGTGGAGGACTGAAGCTTTCTTT. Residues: CSVWWRTEAFF.

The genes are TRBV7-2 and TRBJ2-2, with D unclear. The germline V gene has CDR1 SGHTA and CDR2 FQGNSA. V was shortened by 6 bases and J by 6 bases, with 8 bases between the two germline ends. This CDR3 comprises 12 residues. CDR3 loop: CASSPGPGELFF. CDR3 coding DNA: TGTGCCAGCAGTCCAGGTCCCGGGGAGCTGTTTTTT. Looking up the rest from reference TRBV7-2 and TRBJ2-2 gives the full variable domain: GAGVSQSPSNKVTEKGKDVELRCDPISGHTALYWYRQSLGQGLEFLIYFQGNSAPDKSGLPSDRFSAERTGGSVSTLTIQRTQQEDSAVYLCASSPGPGELFFGEGSRLTVL.